This T cell receptor (beta chain) was sequenced for a study of T cell changes during pregnancy in multiple sclerosis. Sequenced by immunoSEQ multiplex PCR; TCRdb stores in-frame clones only, minus some. Found here are over 70,000 clones, around 92% of them singletons; the top ten hold 2.2%. Germline-derived CDR1 and CDR2 are MNHEY and SMNVEV (reference sequence). This CDR3 region has 16 residues. With 3 bases removed from V and 4 bases from J, the gap between germline ends came to 16 bases. The sequenced sample was peripheral blood, obtained in the third trimester of pregnancy. The TCR originated in a female donor with multiple sclerosis, enrolled in a pregnancy study. The chain has TRBV27 and TRBJ2-1, with D possibly being TRBD2 (5 bases). Here the CDR3 reads CASSLPSMEEYNEQFF. CDR3 bases: TGTGCCAGCAGTTTGCCCTCGATGGAGGAATACAATGAGCAGTTCTTC.